The sequence of this TCR beta chain was determined in a study of chronic HIV infection and antiretroviral therapy. Germline values: CDR1 SEHNR, CDR2 FQNEAQ (reference sequence). This CDR3 comprises 12 residues. Trimming pared 9 bases from V and 3 bases from J, leaving 6 bases between. This clonotype is termed large (0.1 to 1%). TCRdb recomputed calls from the 5' RACE reads with MiXCR, one row per CDR3 protein. The sample gives under 55,000 distinct CDR3 sequences, about 19% of which show up once; under 3.5% is in the top ten. Specimen: peripheral blood. This clonotype was obtained from an adult who had HIV and had not received antiretroviral therapy, or was an uninfected healthy control (not recorded which). The chain recombines TRBV7-9 with TRBJ1-6; D not certain. This CDR3 is CASGLYNSPLHF. As DNA, the CDR3 is TGTGCCAGTGGCCTCTATAATTCACCCCTCCACTTT.